This T cell receptor beta chain is drawn from a study of CD8 T cells in Susac syndrome. An input of 0.5 to 1 ug of RNA was subjected to reverse transcription using random hexamers. A single record per CDR3 protein comes from TCRdb applying MiXCR to the immunoSEQ multiplex PCR reads. The data hold just over 150,000 distinct CDR3 sequences, with nearly 97% observed a single time. The TCR sequence derives from a human donor with multiple sclerosis. Sequencing was performed on CD8+ T cells from PBMCs.

The CDR3 region is CSVGTGQGYEQYF. Written as DNA, the CDR3 is TGCAGCGTTGGAACCGGACAGGGGTACGAGCAGTACTTC. This chain uses TRBV29-1 with TRBJ2-7; 9 bases are a match to TRBD1. This CDR3 region has 13 residues. Germline CDR1 reads SQVTM; CDR2 reads ANQGSEA. With V trimmed by 4 bases and J by 4 bases, 5 bases remained unmatched.